One and the same sample provided the 30 T cell receptor beta chains below, sequenced in a study of T cell responses to AZD1222 COVID-19 vaccine. TCRdb keeps only in-frame clones here, not all; method: immunoSEQ multiplex PCR. The sample has 150,000 to 200,000 clones, around 90% seen once. The material sequenced was peripheral blood, taken on day 0 of AZD1222 vaccination. The receptor source for this set is an adult in good health.

The V and J genes are TRBV25-1 and TRBJ1-2, with TRBD1 as a possible D gene (5 bases). Trimming removed 7 bases from V and 7 bases from J, with 16 bases in between. The CDR3 totals 13 residues. Per germline, CDR1 MGHDK and CDR2 SYGVNS. The CDR3 DNA reads TGTGCCAGCACGGGGACCCGCGGCTTTGGCTACACCTTC. Protein product: CASTGTRGFGYTF.

This clone occurred once. CDR3: CASSQGPSSLYEQYF. The CDR3 nucleotides are TGTGCCAGCAGCCAAGGCCCCTCCTCATTATACGAGCAGTACTTC. The rearrangement links TRBV3-1 (or the pseudogene TRBV3-2) to TRBJ2-7; unclear D gene. Germline V gene data show CDR1 as LGHDT and CDR2 as YNNKEL (reference sequence). V lost 1 base to trimming and J lost 4 bases, with 14 bases between them. This CDR3 is 15 amino acids long.

The chain links TRBV6-2 or TRBV6-3 to TRBJ1-6, with 9 bases fitting TRBD1. V gave up 6 bases and J gave up 9 bases; unmatched junction bases: 3. This CDR3 is 13 amino acids long. CDR1 is MNHEY and CDR2 is SVGEGT in the germline V gene. The CDR3 here is CASSAQGASPLHF. In DNA, the CDR3 is TGTGCCAGCAGCGCACAGGGGGCTTCACCCCTCCACTTT.

The CDR3 here is CASSYGGYGYTF. CDR3 in DNA: TGTGCCAGCAGCTACGGGGGCTATGGCTACACCTTC. The genes are TRBV7-6 and TRBJ1-2; tentative D call: TRBD1 (5 bases). V was shortened by 4 bases and J by 4 bases, with 7 bases between the two germline ends. CDR1 and CDR2 (germline): SGHVS, FNYEAQ. The length of the CDR3 is 12 residues.

CDR3 sequence: CASKTEFSYEQYF. The DNA for the CDR3 is TGTGCCAGCAAGACAGAGTTCTCCTACGAGCAGTACTTC. The rearrangement joins TRBV2 to TRBJ2-7; D perhaps matches TRBD1 (5 bases). CDR1 is SNHLY and CDR2 is FYNNEI in the germline V gene. V lost 7 bases and J 0 bases, leaving 10 bases between the germline ends. This CDR3 is built from 13 residues.

V is TRBV3-1 (or the pseudogene TRBV3-2) and J is TRBJ1-3, with 9 positions matching TRBD1. This CDR3 is 15 amino acids long. The V segment lost 4 bases and the J segment 2 bases; nucleotides outside the gene matches: 3. Per germline, CDR1 LGHDT and CDR2 YNNKEL (reference sequence). CDR3 DNA sequence: TGTGCCAGCAGCCGCAGACAGGGGGCTGGAAACACCATATATTTT. Amino acid sequence: CASSRRQGAGNTIYF.

The rearrangement links TRBV5-4 to TRBJ1-1, with 9 bases lining up with TRBD1. This CDR3 comprises 16 residues. The V segment lost 4 bases and the J segment 4 bases; nucleotides outside the gene matches: 11. Germline lookup yields CDR1 SGHNT and CDR2 YYREEE (reference sequence). The CDR3, as DNA: TGTGCCAGCAGCGAGGGACAGGGAAGAGGGGGCACTGAAGCTTTCTTT. Its protein is CASSEGQGRGGTEAFF.

The rearrangement joins TRBV2 to TRBJ1-2; D remains ambiguous. CDR1 is SNHLY and CDR2 is FYNNEI in the germline V gene. Trimming shortened V by 3 bases and J by 8 bases, and 13 bases separated the two germline ends. The CDR3 runs 13 residues. CDR3 sequence (DNA): TGTGCCAGCAGTGATCGGGGAAAGGTGGGCTACACCTTC. Translation: CASSDRGKVGYTF.

The chain carries TRBV3-1 (or the pseudogene TRBV3-2) and TRBJ1-2, with unresolved D. From germline, CDR1 is LGHDT and CDR2 YNNKEL (reference sequence). V lost 0 bases to trimming and J lost 2 bases, with 7 bases between them. CDR3 size: 14 residues. This CDR3 reads CASSQDSFNYGYTF. CDR3 DNA: TGTGCCAGCAGCCAAGACAGTTTCAACTATGGCTACACCTTC.

This chain joins TRBV2 and TRBJ1-2; D gene ambiguous. CDR1 is SNHLY and CDR2 is FYNNEI in the germline V gene. Trimming removed 6 bases from V and 0 bases from J, with 2 bases in between. The CDR3 runs 11 residues. The CDR3 loop is CASSPNYGYTF. The CDR3 DNA reads as TGTGCCAGCAGCCCTAACTATGGCTACACCTTC.

This clone was counted between two and nine times. V usage is TRBV5-4 and J usage is TRBJ2-7; no firm D call. The CDR3 runs 12 residues. Trimming left V 4 bases short and J 6 bases short, with 11 bases between. CDR1 and CDR2 from the germline V gene are SGHNT and YYREEE (reference sequence). The CDR3 loop is CASSALTTEQYF. The CDR3 DNA reads TGTGCCAGCAGCGCACTTACCACCGAGCAGTACTTC.

The chain carries TRBV19 and TRBJ2-2, with 7 bases matching TRBD1. After removal of 7 bases from V and 1 base from J, the junction contained 6 bases not matched to a gene. This CDR3 is built from 15 residues. The germline V gene encodes CDR1 LNHDA and CDR2 SQIVND (reference sequence). The CDR3 here is CASTDRVENTGELFF. The CDR3 nucleotides read TGTGCCAGTACTGACAGGGTTGAGAACACCGGGGAGCTGTTTTTT.

The J gene is TRBJ1-2, the V gene TRBV7-2; tentative D call: TRBD1 (5 bases). The CDR3 has 15 amino acids. Trimming shortened V by 3 bases and J by 5 bases, and 16 bases separated the two germline ends. The germline CDR1 and CDR2 sequences are SGHTA and FQGNSA. CDR3 DNA sequence: TGTGCCAGCAGCTTTCTGGGGCAGGGAGGTTATGGCTACACCTTC. Amino acids: CASSFLGQGGYGYTF.

The chain recombines TRBV7-2 with TRBJ1-2, with 7 nucleotides matching TRBD1. The CDR3 is 15 residues long. Germline CDR1 SGHTA, CDR2 FQGNSA. Trimming removed 1 base from V and 4 bases from J; junction bases left unmatched: 6. Here the CDR3 reads CASSLGTGPGYGYTF. The DNA of the CDR3 is TGTGCCAGCAGCTTAGGGACAGGTCCTGGCTATGGCTACACCTTC. The full variable domain, rest sourced from reference TRBV7-2 and TRBJ1-2, is GAGVSQSPSNKVTEKGKDVELRCDPISGHTALYWYRQSLGQGLEFLIYFQGNSAPDKSGLPSDRFSAERTGGSVSTLTIQRTQQEDSAVYLCASSLGTGPGYGYTFGSGTRLTVV.

V usage is TRBV6-4 and J usage is TRBJ1-2; D remains unclear. This CDR3 is 10 amino acids long. The V and J ends lost 2 bases and 8 bases respectively, with 3 bases between them. Per germline, CDR1 MRHNA and CDR2 SNTAGT. In DNA form, the CDR3 reads TGTGCCAGCAGTGACGGGGGCTACACCTTC. Residues: CASSDGGYTF.

The V call is TRBV28, the J call TRBJ2-7, with 7 positions matching TRBD2. This CDR3 has 14 amino acids. Germline assignment: CDR1 MDHEN and CDR2 SYDVKM. With 2 bases clipped from V and 4 bases from J, the junction kept 5 bases outside the gene matches. The CDR3 spells CASSLLAGAYEQYF. The DNA of the CDR3 is TGTGCCAGCAGTTTACTGGCGGGAGCTTACGAGCAGTACTTC.

The V call is TRBV7-9, the J call TRBJ2-7; tentatively, D is TRBD1 (5 bases). The germline CDR1 and CDR2 sequences are SEHNR and FQNEAQ (reference sequence). V lost 4 bases to trimming and J lost 6 bases, with 10 bases between them. This CDR3 comprises 12 residues. In nucleotides, the CDR3 is TGTGCCAGCAGCTCAGGGATAGGCGAGCAGTACTTC. Protein: CASSSGIGEQYF.

About this clone itself: Other DNA sequences in the same sample also yield this CDR3. The genes are TRBV5-1 and TRBJ2-5, with a tentative D call TRBD2 (5 bases). V shed 4 bases and J shed 1 base, with 8 bases lying between them. CDR3 length: 13 residues. The germline gives CDR1 SGHRS, CDR2 YFSETQ. CDR3 coding DNA: TGCGCCAGCAGCGCGGGCAGCCAAGAGACCCAGTACTTC. The encoded protein is CASSAGSQETQYF.

The rearrangement links TRBV7-8 to TRBJ2-5; no clear D gene. CDR1 and CDR2 (germline): SGHVS, FQNEAQ. The CDR3 is made up of 12 amino acids. Trimming took off 1 base at V and 5 bases at J, with 5 bases between the two ends. The CDR3 bases are TGTGCCAGCAGCTTAGGCGTCGAGACCCAGTACTTC. This gives the protein CASSLGVETQYF.

The genes are TRBV28 and TRBJ1-4; D perhaps matches TRBD1 (6 bases). This CDR3 comprises 14 residues. V lost 7 bases, J lost 3 bases, and 12 bases lay in between. The germline V gene has CDR1 MDHEN and CDR2 SYDVKM. CDR3 loop: CASTPDSSNEKLFF. In DNA form, the CDR3 reads TGTGCCAGCACCCCGGACAGTTCTAATGAAAAACTGTTTTTT.

V and J are TRBV21-1 and TRBJ1-2. TRBV21-1 is classified as a pseudogene. The CDR3 is 15 amino acids. CDR3: CASSKQEGREYGYTF. Here the CDR3 DNA reads TGTGCCAGCAGCAAACAGGAGGGGAGGGAGTATGGCTACACCTTC.

This chain uses TRBV5-4 with TRBJ1-6; 8 bases fit TRBD1. The germline CDR1 and CDR2 sequences are SGHNT and YYREEE (reference sequence). The CDR3 spans 14 residues. Trimming took 1 base from V and 7 from J; bases not matched to a gene: 1. The CDR3 spells CASSLQGANSPLHF. The CDR3 DNA follows: TGTGCCAGCAGCTTGCAGGGGGCGAATTCACCCCTCCACTTT.

V is TRBV30 and J is TRBJ1-5; D uncertain. Germline CDR1 GTSNPN, CDR2 SVGIG (reference sequence). The CDR3 is 16 residues long. V shed 0 bases and J shed 0 bases, with 12 bases lying between them. The chain's CDR3 is CAWSVYSLYSNQPQHF. CDR3 nucleotides: TGTGCCTGGAGTGTATACAGCCTTTATAGCAATCAGCCCCAGCATTTT.

The chain employs TRBV7-2 and TRBJ2-7; possibly TRBD2 for D (6 bases). The CDR3 length is 15 residues. The germline V and J ends were trimmed by 5 bases and 3 bases, with 17 bases remaining between them. Germline values: CDR1 SGHTA, CDR2 FQGNSA. The CDR3 here is CASSLDQRVNYEQYF. The CDR3 nucleotides read TGTGCCAGCAGCCTAGATCAGCGGGTCAACTACGAGCAGTACTTC.

The chain combines TRBV6-5 with TRBJ1-4; the D is unclear. The CDR3 extends over 14 amino acids. Germline values: CDR1 MNHEY, CDR2 SVGAGI. Between the trimmed V and J ends, which lost 6 bases and 3 bases, there was a span of 11 bases. The DNA for the CDR3 is TGTGCCAGCAGGGACGCAATTGCTAATGAAAAACTGTTTTTT. It translates to CASRDAIANEKLFF.

This chain connects TRBV6-6 to TRBJ1-2, with D unresolved. The germline CDR1 and CDR2 sequences are MNHNY and SVGAGI (reference sequence). V shed 3 bases and J shed 3 bases, with 8 bases lying between them. The CDR3 spans 13 residues. CDR3 amino acids: CASSYGVDYGYTF. The CDR3 DNA reads as TGTGCCAGCAGTTATGGTGTAGACTATGGCTACACCTTC.

CDR3 nucleotide sequence: TGTGCCAGCAGCGTTCTGGAGGGTTGGACAGATACGCAGTATTTT. It codes for CASSVLEGWTDTQYF. The chain links TRBV9 to TRBJ2-3; a weak D match, TRBD2 (6 bases). This CDR3 has 15 residues. Trimming stripped 2 bases from V and 3 bases from J, with 13 bases between. CDR1 and CDR2 (germline): SGDLS, YYNGEE.

The J gene is TRBJ1-3, the V gene TRBV4-3; D may be TRBD1 (5 bases). This CDR3 comprises 14 residues. Trimming left V 3 bases short and J 11 bases short, with 17 bases between. The germline gives CDR1 LGHNA, CDR2 YSLEER. CDR3 coding DNA: TGCGCCAGCAGCCAGATCGGGGCACAAGGGGCCATATATTTT. Protein sequence: CASSQIGAQGAIYF.

J is TRBJ2-5 and V is TRBV27, with D uncertain. Looked up from germline, CDR1 is MNHEY and CDR2 is SMNVEV (reference sequence). This CDR3 comprises 16 residues. Between the trimmed V and J ends, which lost 1 base and 2 bases, there was a span of 14 bases. CDR3 sequence (DNA): TGTGCCAGCAGTTTATGGAGCCAGCCTGCTCAAGAGACCCAGTACTTC. Protein product: CASSLWSQPAQETQYF.

The CDR3 protein is CASSPRGSGNTIYF. CDR3 bases: TGTGCCAGCAGCCCTAGGGGCTCTGGAAACACCATATATTTT. The gene calls are TRBV5-6 and TRBJ1-3, with D perhaps matching TRBD1 (5 bases). Germline assignment: CDR1 SGHDT and CDR2 YYEEEE. Between the trimmed V and J ends, which lost 4 bases and 0 bases, there was a span of 8 bases. The CDR3 totals 14 residues.